The 16 T cell receptor beta chains listed next were all sequenced from one sample in a study of cytomegalovirus exposure and HLA in healthy donors (TCRdb year 2017). The library came from the immunoSEQ multiplex PCR assay. A mixture of 60 forward primers for TCR Vbeta segments and 13 reverse primers for TCR Jbeta segments was used in the multiplex PCR. TCRdb took over this immuneACCESS table, retaining in-frame rearrangements with V and J assigned. Such tables are incomplete; in checked studies, under half of the missing clones stem from an unresolved V gene, and the remainder is unexplained. For this sample there are fewer than 200,000 clones; around 85% appear just once. The ten largest clones represent approximately 0.85% of the sample. The sequencing sample was made of PBMCs. All receptors derive from a woman in her 30s in good health and CMV-seronegative.

The chain employs TRBV29-1 and TRBJ2-1, with 9 bases fitting TRBD1. Germline loops: CDR1 SQVTM, CDR2 ANQGSEA. The CDR3 runs to 14 residues. With V trimmed by 7 bases and J by 3 bases, 7 bases remained unmatched. The CDR3 nucleotides are TGCAGCGGTGGGGGGACAGGGATCTACAATGAGCAGTTCTTC. Translated: CSGGGTGIYNEQFF.

V gene TRBV18 combines with J gene TRBJ2-3; TRBD2 is a possible D gene (5 bases). V dropped 0 bases and J dropped 3 bases, with 7 bases sitting between them. The CDR3 covers 14 residues. Germline lookup yields CDR1 KGHSH and CDR2 LQKENI. The CDR3: CASSPPDFTDTQYF. As DNA, the CDR3 is TGTGCCAGCTCACCACCGGACTTTACAGATACGCAGTATTTT.

The CDR3 DNA reads as TGCGCCAGCAGCGCCCCCAGTAGCGGGGGCTTGGGGGAGCTGTTTTTT. It is translated as CASSAPSSGGLGELFF. V and J are TRBV4-3 and TRBJ2-2; 9 nucleotides match TRBD2. V was pared by 5 bases and J by 8 bases, with 12 bases of the junction left unmatched. Germline assignment: CDR1 LGHNA and CDR2 YSLEER. The CDR3 spans 16 residues.

V gene TRBV27 combines with J gene TRBJ2-2; 10 bases are shared with TRBD2. The CDR3 has 14 amino acids. J gave up 4 bases and V 8 bases, and 4 bases lay outside the gene matches. CDR1 and CDR2 from the germline V gene are MNHEY and SMNVEV (reference sequence). Here the CDR3 DNA reads TGTGCCAGCGGTAGACTAGCGGGCACCGGGGAGCTGTTTTTT. Translating it yields CASGRLAGTGELFF.

In the case of this clone: Other nucleotide sequences from this sample produce the same CDR3. For the CDR3, the DNA is TGCGCCAGCAGCTTGGAAGGGGGCGTGAACACTGAAGCTTTCTTT. This sequence encodes CASSLEGGVNTEAFF. The chain links TRBV5-1 to TRBJ1-1, with TRBD1 matching over 7 bases. Per germline, CDR1 SGHRS and CDR2 YFSETQ. The CDR3 has 15 residues. With 0 bases clipped from V and 0 bases from J, the junction kept 2 bases outside the gene matches.

CDR3 bases: TGTGCCAGTAGTCCTCTCAGGGGGCAGGCCTTCGATGAGCAGTTCTTC. Its protein product is CASSPLRGQAFDEQFF. J is TRBJ2-1 and V is TRBV19, with 8 bases lining up with TRBD1. Germline CDR1 and CDR2: LNHDA and SQIVND (reference sequence). The CDR3 runs to 16 residues. J lost 8 bases, V lost 5 bases, and 14 bases had no gene match.

This clone was seen a single time. The chain uses TRBV19 and TRBJ2-1, with D possibly matching TRBD2 (6 bases). Germline loops: CDR1 LNHDA, CDR2 SQIVND (reference sequence). V lost 7 bases and J lost 7, with 17 bases in between. This CDR3 contains 14 residues. The CDR3 DNA sequence: TGTGCCAGTAAGGGGACTGAAATTGTGAATGAGCAGTTCTTC. As protein: CASKGTEIVNEQFF.

V is TRBV19 and J is TRBJ1-5; D gene uncertain. V dropped 5 bases and J dropped 0 bases, with 20 bases sitting between them. Germline V gene data show CDR1 as LNHDA and CDR2 as SQIVND (reference sequence). CDR3 length equals 18 residues. DNA for the CDR3: TGTGCCAGTAGTTCCCTCCCGCTGACACAACTTAGCAATCAGCCCCAGCATTTT. Translation: CASSSLPLTQLSNQPQHF.

This clone has only a few counts. This chain joins TRBV10-3 and TRBJ1-1; D unclear. The CDR3 is made up of 13 amino acids. The germline CDR1 and CDR2 sequences are ENHRY and SYGVKD. Trimming took 5 bases from V and 3 from J, leaving 10 bases between them. CDR3 in DNA: TGTGCCATCAGTCGGGGTTACGACACTGAAGCTTTCTTT. It translates to CAISRGYDTEAFF.

This chain joins TRBV4-1 and TRBJ2-1, with 10 bases that match TRBD2. Trimming removed 3 bases from V and 7 bases from J; junction bases left unmatched: 9. The CDR3 is 16 amino acids. Looked up from germline, CDR1 is MGHRA and CDR2 is YSYEKL. The CDR3 DNA reads as TGCGCCAGCAGCCATCTAGCGGGGGACGGAAGGAATGAGCAGTTCTTC. Translating gives CASSHLAGDGRNEQFF.

CDR3 residues: CASQGQPLVGVEQYF. As DNA, the CDR3 is TGTGCCAGCCAGGGACAGCCCTTAGTTGGAGTTGAGCAGTACTTC. The V and J genes are TRBV2 and TRBJ2-7, with 7 bases matching TRBD1. This CDR3 is built from 15 residues. V lost 8 bases and J lost 7; bases outside the gene matches: 17. Germline CDR1 is SNHLY and CDR2 is FYNNEI.

The J gene is TRBJ2-5, the V gene TRBV5-1; 10 bases align to TRBD2. The end of the DNA aligns better with TRBJ2-7, so the J call may be wrong. The CDR3 length is 15 residues. The V gene's germline CDR1 is SGHRS and CDR2 YFSETQ. The CDR3: CASSLTAGGPYEQYF. CDR3 sequence (DNA): TGCGCCAGCAGCTTGACAGCGGGAGGGCCCTACGAGCAGTACTTC.

The gene calls are TRBV27 and TRBJ2-5; possible D gene TRBD2, 5 bases. Trimming cost V 5 bases and J 4 bases, with 8 bases left between them. The germline gives CDR1 MNHEY, CDR2 SMNVEV (reference sequence). The CDR3 contains 12 residues. The CDR3 loop reads CASSLEGETQYF. In nucleotides, the CDR3 is TGTGCCAGCAGTCTCGAGGGAGAGACCCAGTACTTC.

The chain combines TRBV18 with TRBJ2-7; D not certain. V dropped 3 bases and J dropped 3 bases, with 9 bases sitting between them. In germline, CDR1 is KGHSH, CDR2 LQKENI. The length of the CDR3 is 13 residues. CDR3 nucleotides: TGTGCCAGCTCACCGGGCAGAGACTACGAGCAGTACTTC. This codes for CASSPGRDYEQYF.

The chain carries TRBV4-2 and TRBJ1-2; no definite D call. Germline V lookup: CDR1 LGHNA, CDR2 YNFKEQ. The length of the CDR3 is 11 residues. V lost 1 base and J lost 7, with 4 bases in between. CDR3 residues: CASSQAGGYTF. The DNA of the CDR3 is TGTGCCAGCAGCCAAGCGGGTGGCTACACCTTC.

J is TRBJ2-1 and V is TRBV5-1, with TRBD2 identical over 11 bases. Trimming removed 3 bases from V and 7 bases from J; junction bases left unmatched: 6. The V gene's germline CDR1 is SGHRS and CDR2 YFSETQ. CDR3 size: 15 residues. CDR3 protein: CASSWTSGLANEQFF. The CDR3 DNA is TGCGCCAGCAGCTGGACTAGCGGGCTAGCTAATGAGCAGTTCTTC. Full variable domain (missing parts from reference TRBV5-1 and TRBJ2-1): KAGVTQTPRYLIKTRGQQVTLSCSPISGHRSVSWYQQTPGQGLQFLFEYFSETQRNKGNFPGRFSGRQFSNSRSEMNVSTLELGDSALYLCASSWTSGLANEQFFGPGTRLTVL.